The 31 T cell receptor beta chains presented below share a single source sample, sequenced in a study of vaccination and CD4 T cells after COVID-19. The time point here: late sampling 161 to 241 days after vaccination in a few convalescent patients. TCRdb used MiXCR to reprocess the PCR reads, holding one entry per CDR3 protein. Of around 26,000 distinct CDR3 sequences listed, approximately 51% are singletons. Specimen: CD4+ T cells from blood, collected about 7 months after SARS-CoV-2 vaccination. Source of these receptors: a human donor who had recovered from COVID-19.

This clonotype was detected only a few times. The V and J genes are TRBV20-1 and TRBJ2-7; D call uncertain. This CDR3 comprises 14 residues. Germline V CDR1 and CDR2: DFQATT, SNEGSKA (reference sequence). V was trimmed by 6 bases and J by 0 bases, leaving 15 bases between them. CDR3: CSATSASSSYEQYF. DNA of the CDR3: TGCAGTGCGACCTCGGCTTCTAGCTCCTACGAGCAGTACTTC.

The chain carries TRBV2 and TRBJ1-1; possibly TRBD1 for D (5 bases). CDR1 and CDR2 (germline): SNHLY, FYNNEI. This CDR3 contains 13 residues. V was pared by 6 bases and J by 0 bases, with 8 bases between. The CDR3 sequence is CASRRQMNTEAFF. As DNA, the CDR3 is TGTGCCAGCAGACGACAGATGAACACTGAAGCTTTCTTT. The entire variable domain, with the rest obtained from reference TRBV2 and TRBJ1-1, is as follows: EPEVTQTPSHQVTQMGQEVILRCVPISNHLYFYWYRQILGQKVEFLVSFYNNEISEKSEIFDDQFSVERPDGSNFTLKIRSTKLEDSAMYFCASRRQMNTEAFFGQGTRLTVV.

This clonotype was seen a few times. CDR3 bases: TGTGCCAGCAGTTACTCGTCGCATTTGGACCAAGAGACCCAGTACTTC. Amino acids: CASSYSSHLDQETQYF. The chain employs TRBV6-2 or TRBV6-3 and TRBJ2-5; D remains unclear. The CDR3 has 16 amino acids. From germline, CDR1 is MNHEY and CDR2 SVGEGT. The V and J ends lost 0 bases and 0 bases respectively, with 11 bases between them.

This clonotype was counted between two and nine times. The genes are TRBV20-1 and TRBJ1-5; D call uncertain. Germline V gives CDR1 DFQATT, CDR2 SNEGSKA (reference sequence). This CDR3 has 16 amino acids. Trimming removed 0 bases at V and 4 bases at J, with 16 bases between. For the CDR3, the DNA is TGCAGTGCTAGAGATATAAAGGCAGGCGATAATCAGCCCCAGCATTTT. Translation gives CSARDIKAGDNQPQHF.

This chain connects TRBV28 to TRBJ1-2; no clear D gene. Germline V gives CDR1 MDHEN, CDR2 SYDVKM. Trimming left V 6 bases short and J 8 bases short, with 10 bases between. The CDR3 is 11 amino acids. The DNA for the CDR3 is TGTGCCAGCAGCCGTAAGCGGGGCTACACCTTC. The encoded protein is CASSRKRGYTF.

This chain uses TRBV28 with TRBJ1-6; unclear D gene. The CDR3 runs to 14 residues. Trimming took off 2 bases at V and 8 bases at J, with 10 bases between the two ends. CDR1 MDHEN and CDR2 SYDVKM come from the germline V gene. The CDR3 DNA follows: TGTGCCAGCAGTTTACGTACCGTCCATTCACCCCTCCACTTT. Its translation: CASSLRTVHSPLHF.

This rearrangement joins TRBV7-6 to TRBJ2-1; D possibly uses TRBD1 or TRBD2 (5 bases each). The CDR3 is 15 residues long. Germline V gene data show CDR1 as SGHVS and CDR2 as FNYEAQ. V lost 4 bases to trimming and J lost 7 bases, with 17 bases between them. CDR3: CASSSTPNWGNEQFF. The CDR3 nucleotides read TGTGCCAGCAGCTCTACCCCGAACTGGGGGAATGAGCAGTTCTTC.

This chain joins TRBV19 and TRBJ2-1; TRBD1 aligns across 9 bases. Trimming removed 6 bases from V and 5 bases from J; junction bases left unmatched: 5. The CDR3 is 14 residues long. Germline values: CDR1 LNHDA, CDR2 SQIVND (reference sequence). The CDR3 sequence is CASRRDRADNEQFF. Here the CDR3 DNA reads TGTGCCAGTAGGAGGGACAGGGCGGACAATGAGCAGTTCTTC.

Concerning this clonotype itself: At one end the junction does not follow the germline gene, possibly because of a read error. This chain links TRBV15 with TRBJ2-2; 9 positions agree with TRBD1. Germline assignment: CDR1 LNHNV and CDR2 YYDKDF (reference sequence). This CDR3 is 15 amino acids long. The CDR3 loop reads CATSRDRGYTGERFF. The CDR3 nucleotides are TGTGCCACCAGCAGGGACAGGGGATACACCGGGGAGCGGTTTTTT.

The rearrangement joins TRBV2 to TRBJ2-7; 7 nucleotides line up with TRBD1. Germline CDR1 is SNHLY and CDR2 is FYNNEI. This CDR3 contains 12 residues. V was clipped by 2 bases and J by 13 bases; unmatched bases: 8. The CDR3 nucleotides are TGTGCCAGCAGTGAATTTGGACAGGCCCATTACTTC. Protein: CASSEFGQAHYF.

This clonotype has just a few counts. The genes are TRBV28 and TRBJ1-5; D call uncertain. Germline loops: CDR1 MDHEN, CDR2 SYDVKM. The CDR3 consists of 17 residues. Trimming stripped 4 bases from V and 2 bases from J, with 18 bases between. CDR3 sequence (DNA): TGTGCCAGCAGTTCCCCCCCGGCCATGGAAGGCAATCAGCCCCAGCATTTT. This encodes CASSSPPAMEGNQPQHF.

This clonotype was detected only a few times. This chain uses TRBV6-1 with TRBJ1-6; 9 nucleotides align to TRBD1. In germline, CDR1 is MNHNS, CDR2 SASEGT. J lost 13 bases, V lost 4 bases, and 8 bases had no gene match. The length of the CDR3 is 14 residues. CDR3 sequence: CASSAGDRVLPLHF. As DNA, the CDR3 is TGTGCCAGCAGTGCCGGGGACAGGGTGTTGCCCCTCCACTTT.

This sequence joins TRBV6-5 and TRBJ2-1; TRBD1 is a possible D gene (5 bases). The V and J ends lost 2 bases and 14 bases respectively, with 25 bases between them. The germline gives CDR1 MNHEY, CDR2 SVGAGI. The CDR3 has 16 amino acids. The CDR3 is CASSYSAGPQEQGEFF. CDR3 nucleotides: TGTGCCAGCAGTTACAGCGCAGGTCCTCAAGAACAAGGGGAGTTCTTC.

This chain uses TRBV19 with TRBJ2-1; D call uncertain. The CDR3 is 13 residues long. The V gene's germline CDR1 is LNHDA and CDR2 SQIVND (reference sequence). The V end lost 3 bases, the J end lost 7 bases, and 10 bases lay between the germline ends. CDR3 sequence (DNA): TGTGCCAGTAGTATCGGCCGCGAAAATGAGCAGTTCTTC. Protein: CASSIGRENEQFF.

The chain recombines TRBV19 with TRBJ2-3; TRBD1 agrees at 10 bases. CDR1 is LNHDA and CDR2 is SQIVND in the germline V gene (reference sequence). CDR3 length equals 16 residues. Trimming at V came to 3 bases and at J to 4 bases, leaving 7 bases not matched to a gene. The CDR3, as DNA: TGTGCCAGTAGTATGGTCCCCGGACAGGGGGCAGATACGCAGTATTTT. It codes for CASSMVPGQGADTQYF.

The V gene is TRBV25-1, the J gene TRBJ2-7, with unresolved D. The CDR3 sequence is 13 residues long. V lost 4 bases and J lost 0, with 7 bases in between. Germline-derived CDR1 and CDR2 are MGHDK and SYGVNS. The CDR3 nucleotides are TGTGCCAGCAGTGGCCCTTTCTCCTACGAGCAGTACTTC. Protein: CASSGPFSYEQYF.

This clonotype appeared a few times. The DNA for the CDR3 is TGCGCCAGCCGGGACGGGACCACAGATACGCAGTATTTT. Translating it yields CASRDGTTDTQYF. The chain recombines TRBV10-1 with TRBJ2-3; D tentatively reads TRBD1 or TRBD2 (5 bases each). Germline V lookup: CDR1 WNHNN, CDR2 SYGVQD (reference sequence). The CDR3 has 13 residues. V was pared by 8 bases and J by 2 bases, with 11 bases between.

This clonotype was observed a handful of times. The chain couples TRBV15 to TRBJ2-3, with D perhaps being TRBD1 or TRBD2 (5 bases each). CDR1 is LNHNV, CDR2 YYDKDF, per germline (reference sequence). CDR3 length: 14 residues. V was shortened by 1 base and J by 0 bases, with 5 bases between the two germline ends. CDR3 protein: CATSRGDSTDTQYF. CDR3 DNA: TGTGCCACCAGCAGAGGGGACAGCACAGATACGCAGTATTTT.

The chain employs TRBV20-1 and TRBJ1-5; 7 bases align to TRBD1. The CDR3 extends over 14 amino acids. Germline loops: CDR1 DFQATT, CDR2 SNEGSKA (reference sequence). The ends lost 7 bases at V and 5 bases at J; junction bases unmatched: 11. CDR3 in amino acids: CSVSSPTGDQPQHF. CDR3 bases: TGCAGTGTTAGCAGTCCAACAGGGGATCAGCCCCAGCATTTT.

The chain carries TRBV20-1 and TRBJ2-3; 12 bases agree with TRBD2. Germline loops: CDR1 DFQATT, CDR2 SNEGSKA (reference sequence). The CDR3 is 18 amino acids. The V segment lost 0 bases and the J segment 7 bases; nucleotides outside the gene matches: 14. Written as DNA, the CDR3 is TGCAGTGCTAGAGATGGGGTTATAAGAACTAGCGGGAGGTATACGCAGTATTTT. As protein: CSARDGVIRTSGRYTQYF.

J is TRBJ2-1 and V is TRBV4-2; 8 bases match TRBD2. Trimming cost V 4 bases and J 8 bases; bases outside gene matches: 10. The CDR3 runs 15 residues. Germline-derived CDR1 and CDR2 are LGHNA and YNFKEQ. Here the CDR3 DNA reads TGTGCCAGCAGCCCGCGGGGGGAGGGTAGGGATGAGCAGTTCTTC. This codes for CASSPRGEGRDEQFF.

The gene calls are TRBV20-1 and TRBJ2-3; 9 bases are shared with TRBD1. The CDR3 totals 15 residues. J gave up 6 bases and V 6 bases, and 13 bases lay outside the gene matches. Germline CDR1 reads DFQATT; CDR2 reads SNEGSKA (reference sequence). The CDR3 nucleotides read TGCAGTGCCCACCACAGGGGGCGATCTCGGGATACGCAGTATTTT. As protein: CSAHHRGRSRDTQYF.

V is TRBV28 and J is TRBJ2-7, with D maybe TRBD2 (6 bases). CDR1 and CDR2 (germline): MDHEN, SYDVKM. CDR3 length equals 16 residues. Deletions cut 6 bases from V and 7 bases from J, with 25 bases between. The CDR3 nucleotides are TGTGCCAGCAGCCCTCGCGGACTGGGGGGTTTGGGAGAGCAGTACTTC. This translates into CASSPRGLGGLGEQYF.

V and J are TRBV19 and TRBJ2-7; 14 bases match TRBD2. The germline V gene has CDR1 LNHDA and CDR2 SQIVND (reference sequence). Trimming at V came to 2 bases and at J to 3 bases, leaving 6 bases not matched to a gene. The CDR3 runs 17 residues. The CDR3 reads CASSIRLAGGLDYEQYF. Here the CDR3 DNA reads TGTGCCAGTAGTATAAGACTAGCGGGAGGGCTAGACTACGAGCAGTACTTC.

The gene calls are TRBV7-6 and TRBJ1-5; possibly TRBD1 for D (6 bases). The CDR3 contains 14 residues. The V end was cut by 4 bases, the J end by 4 bases, with 11 bases between. Per the germline V gene, CDR1 is SGHVS and CDR2 is FNYEAQ. CDR3 in amino acids: CASSYGGPNQPQHF. The CDR3 nucleotides read TGTGCCAGCAGCTACGGGGGGCCGAATCAGCCCCAGCATTTT. Filled out from reference TRBV7-6 and TRBJ1-5, the complete variable domain reads GAGVSQSPRYKVTKRGQDVALRCDPISGHVSLYWYRQALGQGPEFLTYFNYEAQQDKSGLPNDRFSAERPEGSISTLTIQRTEQRDSAMYRCASSYGGPNQPQHFGDGTRLSIL.

The V and J genes are TRBV5-4 and TRBJ2-5; 8 bases map to TRBD2. Germline loops: CDR1 SGHNT, CDR2 YYREEE (reference sequence). CDR3 length: 14 residues. V was clipped by 2 bases and J by 3 bases; unmatched bases: 3. In DNA, the CDR3 is TGTGCCAGCAGCTTCTCAGCGGGAGAAGAGACCCAGTACTTC. This gives the protein CASSFSAGEETQYF.

In its sample, this clonotype was seen once. The V gene is TRBV29-1, the J gene TRBJ2-3; D is uncertain. V lost 6 bases, J lost 0 bases, and 16 bases lay in between. Germline V gene lookup returns CDR1 SQVTM and CDR2 ANQGSEA. The CDR3 contains 15 residues. CDR3 amino acids: CSVKGTKRSTDTQYF. In DNA form, the CDR3 reads TGCAGCGTCAAAGGTACAAAGCGTAGCACAGATACGCAGTATTTT.

This clonotype has more than one count but fewer than ten. Mismatch with germline at one junction end may stem from a read error. The chain is built from TRBV20-1 and TRBJ2-1, with D possibly matching TRBD2 (5 bases). The CDR3 contains 14 residues. Germline V CDR1 and CDR2: DFQATT, SNEGSKA (reference sequence). The CDR3 nucleotides are TGCAGTGCTAGCAGTTGGAGGTCCTACAATGAGCAGTTTTTC. Translating gives CSASSWRSYNEQFF.

The genes are TRBV18 and TRBJ2-3, with 8 bases aligning to TRBD2. Unmatched junction bases numbered 14, after V lost 6 bases and J lost 6 bases. The CDR3 has 16 amino acids. Per germline, CDR1 KGHSH and CDR2 LQKENI. Written as DNA, the CDR3 is TGTGCCAGCTCCCCCGGGGGGGACGCGAAGGTGGATACGCAGTATTTT. This codes for CASSPGGDAKVDTQYF.

The chain has TRBV20-1 and TRBJ1-2; TRBD1 matches 7 bases. CDR1 is DFQATT and CDR2 is SNEGSKA in the germline V gene (reference sequence). This CDR3 comprises 13 residues. The trim removed 0 bases at V and 7 bases at J, leaving 5 bases unmatched. CDR3 nucleotides: TGCAGTGCTAGAGATCCAGGGGGACGTGGCTACACCTTC. Amino acid sequence: CSARDPGGRGYTF.

This chain links TRBV21-1 with TRBJ2-7; TRBD2, the D gene given by the table, was not confirmed from the DNA. TRBV21-1 is termed a pseudogene. The CDR3 totals 15 residues. CDR3 sequence: CASSAGTSGTYEQYF. The CDR3 DNA reads TGTGCCAGCAGCGCAGGGACTAGCGGGACCTACGAGCAGTACTTC.